The entry below describes one T cell receptor (beta chain). What it binds is unknown. Researchers ran the PCR with 60 Vbeta and 13 Jbeta primers. Produced via immunoSEQ multiplex PCR; TCRdb's table is partial and in-frame only. The table has approximately 140,000 clones, approximately 80% seen once. This entry comes from a study of cytomegalovirus exposure and HLA in healthy donors. Study results and limitations: One later analysis reportedly identified an Asian-associated ancestry cluster that showed fewer N-insertions than the roughly 600-donor mean. According to an earlier analysis, most TCR beta V segments yielded productive rearrangements about 87% or about 30% of the time. The records held CMV serostatus as the only immune exposure information.

The germline V and J ends were trimmed by 1 base and 0 bases, with 14 bases remaining between them. CDR1 and CDR2 from the germline V gene are SGHRS and YFSETQ. This CDR3 comprises 18 residues. The J gene is TRBJ2-6, the V gene TRBV5-1; weak D call: TRBD1 (5 bases). Input material: PBMCs. This clonotype was obtained from a man in his late teens or twenties in good health and CMV-seronegative. The CDR3: CASSLQAGLNSGANVLTF. CDR3 coding DNA: TGCGCCAGCAGCTTGCAGGCAGGGTTAAACTCTGGGGCCAACGTCCTGACTTTC.